This entry lists 14 T cell receptor beta chains sequenced from one sample in a study of blood T cell repertoires in COVID-19. The data were produced by immunoSEQ multiplex PCR, yet TCRdb's version contains in-frame clones alone and is incomplete. Among about 54,000 clones, 85% to 90% were seen once, and the ten largest hold 25% to 30%. The sequencing sample was made of peripheral blood. These receptors all come from a human donor in a cohort sampled during active COVID-19.

This chain uses TRBV2 with TRBJ1-4, with D possibly TRBD1 on 5 matching bases. Germline CDR1 is SNHLY and CDR2 is FYNNEI. The V end was cut by 3 bases, the J end by 5 bases, with 10 bases between. The length of the CDR3 is 14 residues. The CDR3 region is CASSDPRTNEKLFF. CDR3 nucleotide sequence: TGTGCCAGCAGTGATCCACGGACAAATGAAAAACTGTTTTTT.

The V and J genes are TRBV6-1 and TRBJ2-1; 9 bases are shared with TRBD2. The CDR3 extends over 15 amino acids. CDR1 MNHNS and CDR2 SASEGT come from the germline V gene. V shed 2 bases, J shed 4 bases, and the junction held 3 bases outside the gene matches. CDR3 amino acids: CASSELAGGYNEQFF. Here the CDR3 DNA reads TGTGCCAGCAGTGAACTGGCGGGGGGGTACAATGAGCAGTTCTTC.

The rearrangement joins TRBV7-8 to TRBJ1-2; D may be TRBD1 (6 bases). Germline V gene lookup returns CDR1 SGHVS and CDR2 FQNEAQ. Trimming took 5 bases from V and 5 from J, leaving 6 bases between them. The CDR3 spans 11 residues. The CDR3 region is CASSQGYGYTF. The CDR3, as DNA: TGTGCCAGCAGCCAGGGGTATGGCTACACCTTC.

The genes are TRBV19 and TRBJ1-2; D unresolved. There are 15 residues in the CDR3. CDR1 is LNHDA and CDR2 is SQIVND in the germline V gene (reference sequence). The germline V and J ends were trimmed by 3 bases and 0 bases, with 11 bases remaining between them. The CDR3 protein is CASSIDQATNYGYTF. In DNA form, the CDR3 reads TGTGCCAGTAGTATTGATCAGGCTACTAACTATGGCTACACCTTC.

This rearrangement joins TRBV4-1 to TRBJ2-3, with 7 nucleotides matching TRBD2. The CDR3 runs to 16 residues. In germline, CDR1 is MGHRA, CDR2 YSYEKL. Trimming cost V 1 base and J 2 bases; bases outside gene matches: 6. CDR3: CASSQGLAVVTDTQYF. Here the CDR3 DNA reads TGCGCCAGCAGCCAAGGGCTAGCGGTCGTCACAGATACGCAGTATTTT.

The chain couples TRBV7-2 to TRBJ2-1; D gene unclear. This CDR3 contains 13 residues. The V and J ends lost 2 bases and 7 bases respectively, with 9 bases between them. CDR1 SGHTA and CDR2 FQGNSA come from the germline V gene. The DNA of the CDR3 is TGTGCCAGCAGCTTAATGCAAACAAATGAGCAGTTCTTC. Translation gives CASSLMQTNEQFF.

The chain combines TRBV28 with TRBJ1-1; TRBD1 aligns across 8 bases. Germline trimming cut 5 bases from V and 5 bases from J; bases unmatched to any gene: 10. The germline V gene has CDR1 MDHEN and CDR2 SYDVKM. The CDR3 contains 15 residues. CDR3: CASSPPGTGRTEAFF. CDR3 nucleotide sequence: TGTGCCAGCAGTCCCCCCGGGACAGGCCGAACTGAAGCTTTCTTT.

This chain uses TRBV19 with TRBJ2-5; 9 bases line up with TRBD1. CDR1 LNHDA and CDR2 SQIVND come from the germline V gene (reference sequence). The CDR3 spans 14 residues. Trimming cost V 4 bases and J 5 bases; bases outside gene matches: 5. The CDR3 spells CASSKTGGSETQYF. CDR3 sequence (DNA): TGTGCCAGTAGTAAGACAGGGGGGAGCGAGACCCAGTACTTC.

This chain uses TRBV5-1 with TRBJ1-3, with D perhaps TRBD1 (5 bases). CDR1 is SGHRS and CDR2 is YFSETQ in the germline V gene. The CDR3 spans 15 residues. Trimming removed 1 base from V and 0 bases from J, with 8 bases in between. The chain's CDR3 is CASSLTGLSGNTIYF. The CDR3 DNA reads as TGCGCCAGCAGCTTGACAGGCCTCTCTGGAAACACCATATATTTT.

This clone is a singleton in its sample. The J gene is TRBJ2-3, the V gene TRBV6-4; 7 bases map to TRBD1. Germline loops: CDR1 MRHNA, CDR2 SNTAGT. This CDR3 is built from 15 residues. The trim removed 3 bases at V and 0 bases at J, leaving 3 bases unmatched. The CDR3 DNA reads TGTGCCAGCAGTGAAGGGGGCTTTAGCACAGATACGCAGTATTTT. This gives the protein CASSEGGFSTDTQYF.

The chain employs TRBV18 and TRBJ2-3, with D maybe TRBD2 (6 bases). There are 15 residues in the CDR3. V dropped 4 bases and J dropped 2 bases, with 13 bases sitting between them. CDR1 and CDR2 from the germline V gene are KGHSH and LQKENI. CDR3 coding DNA: TGTGCCAGCTCACGGATTCTAGCGATCACAGATACGCAGTATTTT. Amino acid sequence: CASSRILAITDTQYF.

The chain links TRBV19 to TRBJ2-7; possibly TRBD1 for D (7 bases). The germline V and J ends were trimmed by 4 bases and 2 bases, with 12 bases remaining between them. Germline values: CDR1 LNHDA, CDR2 SQIVND (reference sequence). This CDR3 has 14 residues. The CDR3: CASSRAGGTYEQYF. The CDR3 DNA follows: TGTGCCAGTAGTAGGGCAGGGGGGACCTACGAGCAGTACTTC.

This chain connects TRBV19 to TRBJ1-4, with D perhaps matching TRBD1 (5 bases). The CDR3 runs 13 residues. CDR1 and CDR2 from the germline V gene are LNHDA and SQIVND (reference sequence). Deletions cut 5 bases from V and 8 bases from J, with 12 bases between. In DNA, the CDR3 is TGTGCCAGTAGTTGGGGGGTACGGGAAAAACTGTTTTTT. As protein: CASSWGVREKLFF.

V and J are TRBV9 and TRBJ2-5; TRBD1 agrees at 11 bases. The CDR3 has 15 amino acids. V shed 0 bases and J 7 bases; nucleotides not matched to a gene: 5. Looked up from germline, CDR1 is SGDLS and CDR2 is YYNGEE. CDR3 nucleotide sequence: TGTGCCAGCAGCGTAGAGGGACAGGGGGTCGGGACCCAGTACTTC. Protein sequence: CASSVEGQGVGTQYF.